This T cell receptor beta chain was obtained from a study of CD8 T cells in ankylosing spondylitis. Findings and caveats of the study: Some motif variants had been reported before (in reactive arthritis synovial fluid and blood). Clones tied to disease were said to be significantly enriched in matched ankylosing spondylitis synovial fluid.

V was pared by 5 bases and J by 5 bases, with 13 bases of the junction left unmatched. Germline V gene sequence: CDR1 SGHTA, CDR2 FQGNSA. The CDR3 is made up of 16 amino acids. This clonotype was counted at least ten times. The antigen remains unidentified. TCRdb fed the 5' RACE reads into MiXCR, producing one record per CDR3 protein. This table holds 200,000 to 250,000 distinct CDR3 sequences, more than 25% found once. The V gene is TRBV7-2, the J gene TRBJ2-5, with 8 positions matching TRBD1. The specimen was blood, either unsorted or a sorted T cell fraction (not recorded which). The clonotype originates from a male donor with ankylosing spondylitis or in good health (not recorded which). Written as DNA, the CDR3 is TGTGCCAGCAGCGTTCAGGGGGCAGTGAGGCATGAGACCCAGTACTTC. Translating gives CASSVQGAVRHETQYF.